This TCR beta chain comes out of a study of CD4 T cells in relation to SARS-CoV-2 and coronaviruses. Across the study: The restricting HLA molecule for shared crossreactive spike epitopes was mapped.

Per germline, CDR1 MDHEN and CDR2 SYDVKM. This CDR3 is 13 amino acids long. Trimming took 2 bases from V and 7 from J, leaving 11 bases between them. Unexposed donor CD4+ T cells date from about 2011-2019, before the COVID-19 pandemic. Sequencing used immunoSEQ multiplex PCR; TCRdb keeps in-frame clones, though not all of them. The sample yields 60,000 to 80,000 clones, 87% seen once. The receptor was isolated from a human donor in good health. Input material: memory CD4+ T cells from PBMCs. J is TRBJ1-1 and V is TRBV28, with unresolved D. CDR3 sequence: CASSLLENIEAFF. The CDR3 DNA reads as TGTGCCAGCAGTTTACTGGAAAATATTGAAGCTTTCTTT.